Listed below are T cell receptor beta chains from one sample, sequenced in a study of metastatic and nonmetastatic thyroid tumors. TCRdb re-processed the PCR reads through MiXCR. The table lists around 46,000 clones, around 20% of them singletons. Sequenced material: blood. These receptors all come from a male donor with papillary thyroid cancer or a benign thyroid nodule (not recorded which). Some clones in this sample may be carry-over from other donors' samples. The CDR3 runs from the conserved cysteine through the conserved F or W.

j_gene,v_gene,CDR3aa
TRBJ2-6,TRBV27,CASSYLSGANVLTF
TRBJ2-1,TRBV6-1,CASSLFGTGYNEQFF
TRBJ2-2,TRBV9,CASSVVGTGGELFF
TRBJ2-5,TRBV7-2,CASSLVLGQAETQYF
TRBJ2-1,TRBV7-6,CASSPGHEQFF
TRBJ1-1,TRBV27,CASSLIGGRTEAFF
TRBJ2-7,TRBV6-6,CASSYVSGSYEQYF
TRBJ1-5,TRBV18,CASSPGTGPPQHF
TRBJ2-4,TRBV6-1,CASRRPDSRNIQYF
TRBJ1-3,TRBV9,CASSSPPSRAGSGNTIYF
TRBJ1-1,TRBV10-2,CASRDTEAFF
TRBJ1-1,TRBV20-1,CSARVSGTGRTFF
TRBJ2-1,TRBV5-4,CASSRDRGDDQFF
TRBJ2-3,TRBV24-1,CATRPSGSIGTQYF
TRBJ2-2,TRBV2,CASSRGHTGELFF
TRBJ2-3,TRBV4-2,CASSQGIAGPTDTQYF
TRBJ1-1,TRBV11-2,CASSLGYGDTEAFF
TRBJ1-6,TRBV27,CASITIGSLGGSPLHF
TRBJ2-7,TRBV24-1,CATSDSRNPESYEQYF
TRBJ2-7,TRBV6-6,CASSSGSGGRTGGLPYEQYF
TRBJ2-1,TRBV28,CASRLAGGPSEQFF
TRBJ2-3,TRBV10-3,CAISELSSTDTQYF
TRBJ2-3,TRBV7-2,CASSLDTDTQYF
TRBJ1-5,TRBV12-3/TRBV12-4,CASSLVGRNQPQHF
TRBJ2-1,TRBV6-1,CASSLDSRSYNEQFF
TRBJ2-6,TRBV7-8,CASRLPRATGANVLTF
TRBJ2-1,TRBV6-1,CASSDIPGQGNEQFF
TRBJ1-1,TRBV7-9,CASSDTGGTEAFF
TRBJ2-2,TRBV7-8,CASSRGQNTGELFF
TRBJ1-6,TRBV25-1,CASTGQGLRDSPLHF
TRBJ1-1,TRBV6-1,CASTNGGEGRNTEAFF
TRBJ1-6,TRBV4-1,CASSQGWGTGGSNSPLHF
TRBJ2-1,TRBV6-2/TRBV6-3,CASSPALGNEQFF
TRBJ2-7,TRBV11-1,CASSLVRQGSPYEQYF
TRBJ2-4,TRBV5-4,CASSAGGLGVAKNIQYF
TRBJ2-3,TRBV24-1,CATTASGTDTQYF
TRBJ2-7,TRBV12-5,CASGRGAEQYF
TRBJ2-2,TRBV5-1,CASSWGTGTGELFF
TRBJ1-1,TRBV4-2,CASSAQQGWNTEAFF
TRBJ1-1,TRBV7-2,CASTQYADGNTEAFF
TRBJ1-1,TRBV4-1,CASSSSEFLTEAFF
TRBJ1-2,TRBV19,CASSRGVGYGYTF
TRBJ2-7,TRBV5-1,CASSRPGTSSYEQYF
TRBJ2-5,TRBV12-5,CASGTWGGGEETQYF
TRBJ2-3,TRBV24-1,CATSRGLAAQYF
TRBJ1-4,TRBV28,CASSPRDRGWLREKLFF
TRBJ1-5,TRBV30,CAWSVSGGSQPQHF
TRBJ2-1,TRBV20-1,CSAFSNEQFF
TRBJ2-7,TRBV29-1,CSVEDGQGTYEQYF
TRBJ1-2,TRBV4-2,CASSQVDRGNGYTF
TRBJ2-7,TRBV7-9,CASSLGGAHEQYF
TRBJ1-6,TRBV2,CASRRDTNNSPLHF
TRBJ2-2,TRBV5-1,CASSFGLAKAGELFF
TRBJ1-3,TRBV12-3/TRBV12-4,CASQDSSGNTIYF
TRBJ2-3,TRBV12-3/TRBV12-4,CAIRPRGRNTDTQYF
TRBJ2-3,TRBV29-1,CSEGLAGGPGSDTQYF
TRBJ1-4,TRBV20-1,CSASPGAEKLFF
TRBJ1-2,TRBV7-2,CASSSELSNNYGYTF
TRBJ1-1,TRBV12-5,CASGSSTISEAFF
TRBJ2-1,TRBV7-3,CASSVISADEQFF